What follows are 32 T cell receptor beta chains derived from one specimen sequenced in a study of post-analysis software for immune sequencing data. Researchers reported that TCR beta cDNA libraries carried unique molecular identifiers. TCRdb reanalysed the PCR reads using MiXCR and keeps one entry per CDR3 protein. Here the sample spans some 890,000 distinct CDR3 sequences, about 50% being singletons. These receptors have no known antigen. General observations from the study: In patients, roughly 5 TRBV segments were more frequent than in controls, with TRBV5-6, TRBV5-1 and TRBV20-1 among them.

The sample taken for sequencing was blood. All receptors derive from a girl under 18 with multiple sclerosis.

The CDR3 nucleotides read TGCAGTGCTAGACTCGCAACTAATGAAAAACTGTTTTTT. The encoded protein is CSARLATNEKLFF. The chain couples TRBV20-1 to TRBJ1-4, with D uncertain. V lost 2 bases, J lost 0 bases, and 4 bases lay in between. Germline assignment: CDR1 DFQATT and CDR2 SNEGSKA (reference sequence). The CDR3 contains 13 residues.

J is TRBJ1-1 and V is TRBV7-9; a possible D gene is TRBD1 (5 bases). The V end was cut by 5 bases, the J end by 6 bases, with 13 bases between. This CDR3 spans 13 amino acids. CDR1 is SEHNR and CDR2 is FQNEAQ in the germline V gene (reference sequence). The chain's CDR3 is CASSPGAIPEAFF. The DNA for the CDR3 is TGTGCCAGCAGCCCCGGGGCGATTCCTGAAGCTTTCTTT. The entire variable domain, with the rest obtained from reference TRBV7-9 and TRBJ1-1, is as follows: DTGVSQNPRHKITKRGQNVTFRCDPISEHNRLYWYRQTLGQGPEFLTYFQNEAQLEKSRLLSDRFSAERPKGSFSTLEIQRTEQGDSAMYLCASSPGAIPEAFFGQGTRLTVV.

This chain uses TRBV4-1 with TRBJ2-1; 13 bases match TRBD2. The ends lost 5 bases at V and 7 bases at J; junction bases unmatched: 8. Germline V gives CDR1 MGHRA, CDR2 YSYEKL. This CDR3 spans 16 amino acids. CDR3 in amino acids: CASSFRTSGRLNEQFF. CDR3 DNA sequence: TGCGCCAGCAGCTTTAGGACTAGCGGGAGACTTAATGAGCAGTTCTTC.

V usage is TRBV5-1 and J usage is TRBJ2-5; no clear D. With 0 bases removed from V and 1 base from J, the gap between germline ends came to 7 bases. In germline, CDR1 is SGHRS, CDR2 YFSETQ. There are 14 residues in the CDR3. The CDR3 DNA follows: TGCGCCAGCAGCTTGGATACAGTCCAAGAGACCCAGTACTTC. Its translation is CASSLDTVQETQYF.

V gene TRBV10-3 combines with J gene TRBJ2-1; 10 bases line up with TRBD1. The CDR3 sequence is 15 residues long. After removal of 6 bases from V and 6 bases from J, the junction contained 8 bases not matched to a gene. CDR1 ENHRY and CDR2 SYGVKD come from the germline V gene. CDR3 in DNA: TGTGCCATCAGGGGTTTGGGACAGGGGATCAATGAGCAGTTCTTC. Amino acid sequence: CAIRGLGQGINEQFF.

Only one count was recorded for this clonotype. The chain recombines TRBV9 with TRBJ2-5; weak D call: TRBD2 (6 bases). The DNA end is more similar to TRBJ2-7, so the J call may be wrong. The CDR3 extends over 14 amino acids. The V gene's germline CDR1 is SGDLS and CDR2 YYNGEE. CDR3 coding DNA: TGTGCCAGCAGCGTTTACGGGAGTAGCCTCGAGCAGTACTTC. Amino acids: CASSVYGSSLEQYF.

This clonotype was seen a handful of times. This chain connects TRBV29-1 to TRBJ1-2; D unclear. Trimming stripped 3 bases from V and 4 bases from J, with 9 bases between. Per the germline V gene, CDR1 is SQVTM and CDR2 is ANQGSEA. The CDR3 consists of 12 residues. The CDR3 spells CSVDYNGYGYTF. In DNA form, the CDR3 reads TGCAGCGTTGACTATAACGGCTATGGCTACACCTTC.

The chain couples TRBV5-1 to TRBJ2-4, with TRBD2 matching 10 bases. V lost 2 bases and J lost 2; bases outside the gene matches: 7. The germline CDR1 and CDR2 sequences are SGHRS and YFSETQ. CDR3 length: 17 residues. The CDR3 is CASSLNIAGGTKNIQYF. CDR3 nucleotides: TGCGCCAGCAGCTTAAACATAGCGGGAGGAACCAAAAACATTCAGTACTTC.

Only a few counts were recorded for this clonotype. The chain joins TRBV20-1 to TRBJ2-7; 11 bases map to TRBD2. Germline CDR1 is DFQATT and CDR2 is SNEGSKA (reference sequence). CDR3 length: 15 amino acids. V was pared by 4 bases and J by 2 bases, with 7 bases of the junction left unmatched. CDR3 amino acids: CSAIGLAGTTYEQYF. In nucleotides, the CDR3 is TGCAGTGCTATAGGACTAGCGGGCACTACCTACGAGCAGTACTTC.

The chain carries TRBV5-1 and TRBJ2-7; tentative D call: TRBD1 (6 bases). Germline V gene sequence: CDR1 SGHRS, CDR2 YFSETQ. The CDR3 has 14 amino acids. V was cut by 3 bases and J by 5 bases, with 15 bases left in between. CDR3 DNA: TGCGCCAGCAGCTGGGGAACAACAGGGCACGAGCAGTACTTC. Its translation: CASSWGTTGHEQYF.

The CDR3 sequence: CASSPDGRGTQYF. The CDR3 DNA sequence: TGCGCCAGCAGCCCTGACGGTCGGGGGACCCAGTACTTC. This chain joins TRBV5-1 and TRBJ2-5, with D perhaps matching TRBD2 (5 bases). CDR3 length: 13 amino acids. Trimming shortened V by 4 bases and J by 7 bases, and 14 bases separated the two germline ends. Germline CDR1 and CDR2: SGHRS and YFSETQ.

The chain carries TRBV10-3 and TRBJ2-5, with 9 bases fitting TRBD2. This CDR3 contains 15 residues. The V gene end was trimmed by 4 bases and the J gene end by 3 bases; junction bases not matched to a gene: 6. Germline CDR1 and CDR2: ENHRY and SYGVKD. The CDR3 nucleotides read TGTGCCATCAGTGTCAGTAGCGGGGGAGAAGAGACCCAGTACTTC. It yields the protein CAISVSSGGEETQYF.

The rearrangement joins TRBV29-1 to TRBJ2-1, with a tentative D call TRBD1 (5 bases). This CDR3 is built from 16 residues. Trimming shortened V by 1 base and J by 7 bases, and 20 bases separated the two germline ends. Germline CDR1 and CDR2: SQVTM and ANQGSEA. The CDR3 DNA follows: TGCAGCGTTGAAGGTCTGGGGCGTAAAACACGGAATGAGCAGTTCTTC. Encoded protein: CSVEGLGRKTRNEQFF.

The V gene is TRBV30, the J gene TRBJ1-2; a weak D match, TRBD1 (5 bases). CDR1 is GTSNPN, CDR2 SVGIG, per germline (reference sequence). V was pared by 5 bases and J by 6 bases, with 13 bases between. The CDR3 is 12 residues long. The CDR3 sequence: CAWGPGGHGYTF. The CDR3 region has the DNA TGTGCCTGGGGCCCCGGGGGACATGGCTACACCTTC.

V usage is TRBV20-1 and J usage is TRBJ2-3; D uncertain. Trimming left V 1 base short and J 9 bases short, with 8 bases between. Germline V gene lookup returns CDR1 DFQATT and CDR2 SNEGSKA (reference sequence). The length of the CDR3 is 11 residues. The CDR3 loop is CSARGQSTQYF. In nucleotides, the CDR3 is TGCAGTGCTAGAGGGCAGTCCACGCAGTATTTT.

The rearrangement joins TRBV20-1 to TRBJ2-1; 8 nucleotides align to TRBD2. The CDR3 contains 14 residues. Germline lookup yields CDR1 DFQATT and CDR2 SNEGSKA (reference sequence). The V segment lost 6 bases and the J segment 2 bases; nucleotides outside the gene matches: 6. CDR3 bases: TGCAGTGCGGATCTAGCGGGCCCCTACAATGAGCAGTTCTTC. Translation gives CSADLAGPYNEQFF.

The V gene is TRBV6-2 or TRBV6-3, the J gene TRBJ2-1, with TRBD2 matching 9 bases. This CDR3 spans 18 amino acids. Germline assignment: CDR1 MNHEY and CDR2 SVGEGT. The ends lost 6 bases at V and 5 bases at J; junction bases unmatched: 17. CDR3 protein: CASRPDPTSGPTNNEQFF. The CDR3 DNA is TGTGCCAGCAGGCCTGACCCTACTAGCGGGCCTACGAACAATGAGCAGTTCTTC.

The chain joins TRBV7-9 to TRBJ2-3, with TRBD2 matching 14 bases. V trimming: 5 bases; J trimming: 6 bases; junction bases outside the gene matches: 10. The CDR3 contains 17 residues. The V gene's germline CDR1 is SEHNR and CDR2 FQNEAQ (reference sequence). The CDR3 sequence is CASSVGTSGGYSDTQYF. CDR3 nucleotides: TGTGCCAGCAGCGTCGGGACTAGCGGGGGTTATTCGGATACGCAGTATTTT.

This chain uses TRBV10-3 with TRBJ2-5; D gene ambiguous. Trimming stripped 3 bases from V and 2 bases from J, with 13 bases between. The germline CDR1 and CDR2 sequences are ENHRY and SYGVKD. The CDR3 sequence is 15 residues long. The CDR3 region is CAISDSLTSQETQYF. The CDR3 bases are TGTGCCATCAGTGACAGTCTGACCTCGCAAGAGACCCAGTACTTC.

The chain has TRBV5-5 and TRBJ2-3, with D maybe TRBD2 (6 bases). The CDR3 has 16 residues. Germline V gene data show CDR1 as SGHKS and CDR2 as YYEKEE (reference sequence). Trimming cost V 0 bases and J 3 bases, with 14 bases left between them. CDR3 coding DNA: TGTGCCAGCAGCTTGGCGGAGGGGTCGGGTACAGATACGCAGTATTTT. Translated: CASSLAEGSGTDTQYF.

A few counts support this clonotype. The chain links TRBV5-6 to TRBJ2-5, with D perhaps matching TRBD2 (5 bases). The tail of the sequence fits TRBJ2-7 better, so the J call may be wrong. This CDR3 contains 14 residues. Germline loops: CDR1 SGHDT, CDR2 YYEEEE. DNA for the CDR3: TGTGCCAGCAGCTTGGGACACGGGGCCTACGAGCAGTACTTC. Protein: CASSLGHGAYEQYF.

V and J are TRBV20-1 and TRBJ2-5; 7 nucleotides agree with TRBD2. The CDR3 is made up of 15 amino acids. CDR1 is DFQATT and CDR2 is SNEGSKA in the germline V gene (reference sequence). The J segment lost 5 bases and the V segment lost 2 bases, leaving 11 bases of the junction unmatched. CDR3 sequence: CSARLTGPGRETQYF. CDR3 coding DNA: TGCAGTGCTAGACTAACCGGGCCCGGGAGGGAGACCCAGTACTTC.

V gene TRBV10-3 combines with J gene TRBJ2-1; TRBD2 matches at 13 bases. The ends lost 7 bases at V and 8 bases at J; junction bases unmatched: 8. The CDR3 length is 15 residues. CDR1 is ENHRY, CDR2 SYGVKD, per germline. This chain's CDR3 is CAIIATSGRIDEQFF. CDR3 nucleotides: TGTGCCATCATTGCGACTAGCGGGAGGATCGATGAGCAGTTCTTC.

Here the CDR3 reads CSVEVRGSRMRTQYF. The CDR3 DNA is TGCAGCGTTGAAGTGCGAGGGTCCCGCATGAGGACCCAGTACTTC. The chain combines TRBV29-1 with TRBJ2-5; D is perhaps TRBD2 (5 bases). This CDR3 is built from 15 residues. In germline, CDR1 is SQVTM, CDR2 ANQGSEA. V lost 1 base, J lost 7 bases, and 19 bases lay in between. The complete variable domain, with remaining parts taken from reference TRBV29-1 and TRBJ2-5, reads SAVISQKPSRDICQRGTSLTIQCQVDSQVTMMFWYRQQPGQSLTLIATANQGSEATYESGFVIDKFPISRPNLTFSTLTVSNMSPEDSSIYLCSVEVRGSRMRTQYFGPGTRLLVL.

This rearrangement joins TRBV6-2 or TRBV6-3 to TRBJ2-4; possibly TRBD2 for D (5 bases). The end of the DNA aligns better with TRBJ2-7, so the J call may be wrong. The CDR3 spans 13 residues. Germline V lookup: CDR1 MNHEY, CDR2 SVGEGT. In DNA form, the CDR3 reads TGTGCCAGCAGTGGCCGGAGGATAGGCGAGCAGTACTTC. It codes for CASSGRRIGEQYF.

The chain links TRBV5-1 to TRBJ1-2, with D uncertain. This CDR3 has 13 residues. CDR1 and CDR2 from the germline V gene are SGHRS and YFSETQ. Deletions cut 0 bases from V and 2 bases from J, with 5 bases between. The CDR3 here is CASSLERNYGYTF. The CDR3 nucleotides read TGCGCCAGCAGCTTGGAAAGAAACTATGGCTACACCTTC.

The chain carries TRBV29-1 and TRBJ2-5, with no clear D. Germline CDR1 SQVTM, CDR2 ANQGSEA. Trimming stripped 2 bases from V and 2 bases from J, with 9 bases between. The CDR3 totals 13 residues. As DNA, the CDR3 is TGCAGCGTTGAAAGGTCGGAACAAGAGACCCAGTACTTC. Its translation is CSVERSEQETQYF.

This clonotype occurred a few times. This sequence joins TRBV11-1 and TRBJ1-2, with D perhaps matching TRBD1 (6 bases). From germline, CDR1 is SGHAT and CDR2 FQDESV (reference sequence). This CDR3 contains 13 residues. V dropped 5 bases and J dropped 4 bases, with 11 bases sitting between them. CDR3 in amino acids: CASSRGQTYGYTF. CDR3 coding DNA: TGTGCCAGCAGCCGTGGACAGACCTATGGCTACACCTTC.

V and J are TRBV29-1 and TRBJ1-2; possible D gene TRBD1, 6 bases. Trimming pared 1 base from V and 4 bases from J, leaving 10 bases between. The germline CDR1 and CDR2 sequences are SQVTM and ANQGSEA. CDR3 size: 13 residues. CDR3 sequence (DNA): TGCAGCGTTGAAGGAGGACAGTCCTATGGCTACACCTTC. Translated: CSVEGGQSYGYTF.

V usage is TRBV29-1 and J usage is TRBJ2-4, with 7 positions matching TRBD1. CDR1 is SQVTM, CDR2 ANQGSEA, per germline. CDR3 length equals 15 residues. J was trimmed by 0 bases and V by 4 bases; bases with no gene match: 6. CDR3 in DNA: TGCAGCGTTGGCGACAGGGCTTTAGCCAAAAACATTCAGTACTTC. Amino acids: CSVGDRALAKNIQYF.

As for this clonotype: Its ends do not fully match the called genes, so a read error is possible. The chain has TRBV6-8 and TRBJ1-5; D might be TRBD1 (5 bases). The germline gives CDR1 MNHGY, CDR2 SAAAGT. The CDR3 consists of 17 residues. CDR3 loop: CASSHSGWGYSNQPQHF. The CDR3 coding sequence is TGTGCCAGCAGTCACTCGGGATGGGGCTATAGCAATCAGCCCCAGCATTTT.

This clonotype was observed a handful of times. This sequence joins TRBV20-1 and TRBJ2-1; TRBD1 matches at 11 bases. Germline V lookup: CDR1 DFQATT, CDR2 SNEGSKA (reference sequence). Trimming took 4 bases from V and 7 from J; bases not matched to a gene: 12. CDR3 length: 16 residues. DNA for the CDR3: TGCAGTGCTAAAGACGCCGGGACAGGGGGGTATAATGAGCAGTTCTTC. Protein product: CSAKDAGTGGYNEQFF.